Presented here are 17 T cell receptor beta chains from one specimen sequenced in a study of T-cell memory formation after mild COVID-19. TCRdb reprocessed the 5' RACE reads via MiXCR and lists one record per CDR3 protein. The repertoire includes fewer than 450,000 distinct CDR3 sequences, 20% to 25% of them detected once, and roughly an eighth sits in the top ten. The source material was PBMCs or a T cell subset sorted from them (not recorded which). The receptor set was obtained from an adult woman who had mild COVID-19 (a few samples of this study predate the infection). Cell type and time point are not known.

Many counts were recorded for this clonotype. The chain employs TRBV29-1 and TRBJ2-1, with a possible D match to TRBD2 (6 bases). Trimming removed 6 bases at V and 1 base at J, with 16 bases between. Per the germline V gene, CDR1 is SQVTM and CDR2 is ANQGSEA. The CDR3 has 15 amino acids. The CDR3 here is CSVVRQGGSYNEQFF. The CDR3 DNA sequence: TGCAGCGTCGTGAGACAAGGAGGGTCCTACAATGAGCAGTTCTTC.

This clonotype showed up many times. This chain links TRBV12-3 or TRBV12-4 with TRBJ2-7; the D gene is possibly TRBD1 (6 bases). V was cut by 4 bases and J by 3 bases, with 10 bases left in between. The CDR3 extends over 13 amino acids. CDR3 sequence reads: CASSSDRSYEQYF. The CDR3 nucleotides are TGTGCCAGCAGTTCCGACAGGAGCTACGAGCAGTACTTC.

This clonotype was seen a handful of times. CDR3 residues: CATSMERGVLTVAQYF. CDR3 nucleotide sequence: TGTGCCACCAGCATGGAGCGGGGGGTTCTCACAGTAGCGCAGTATTTT. The genes are TRBV15 and TRBJ2-3; TRBD2 matches 9 bases. V dropped 4 bases and J dropped 10; count of bases not matched to a gene: 15. CDR3 length equals 16 residues. Germline V gene data show CDR1 as LNHNV and CDR2 as YYDKDF (reference sequence).

V and J are TRBV24-1 and TRBJ2-1; the match to TRBD2 covers 10 bases. Germline V lookup: CDR1 KGHDR, CDR2 SFDVKD. The CDR3 extends over 17 amino acids. V trimming: 2 bases; J trimming: 4 bases; junction bases outside the gene matches: 7. Here the CDR3 DNA reads TGTGCCACCAGTGATTCCAGGACTAGCGGACAATACAATGAGCAGTTCTTC. Residues: CATSDSRTSGQYNEQFF.

V and J are TRBV7-2 and TRBJ2-1; weak D call: TRBD2 (6 bases). The CDR3 is 16 residues long. V was clipped by 7 bases and J by 7 bases, with 23 bases between them. Germline values: CDR1 SGHTA, CDR2 FQGNSA. The CDR3 protein is CASTPPGTRAGNEQFF. CDR3 nucleotide sequence: TGTGCCAGCACCCCCCCAGGGACTCGAGCGGGTAATGAGCAGTTCTTC.

This clonotype was seen a handful of times. The chain combines TRBV24-1 with TRBJ2-1, with TRBD2 matching 8 bases. Germline CDR1 reads KGHDR; CDR2 reads SFDVKD. The junction had 5 bases not matched to a gene; V was cut back by 4 bases and J by 4 bases. The CDR3 runs to 15 residues. The CDR3 sequence is CATSDWTSSYNEQFF. The DNA for the CDR3 is TGTGCCACCAGTGACTGGACTAGCTCGTACAATGAGCAGTTCTTC.

The chain joins TRBV6-5 to TRBJ2-7, with 10 nucleotides matching TRBD1. Trimming cost V 6 bases and J 2 bases; bases outside gene matches: 10. The CDR3 consists of 16 residues. Germline values: CDR1 MNHEY, CDR2 SVGAGI. CDR3 in amino acids: CASSVISGTGAYEQYF. The CDR3, as DNA: TGTGCCAGCAGCGTTATCTCCGGGACAGGGGCCTACGAGCAGTACTTC.

V and J are TRBV2 and TRBJ1-1; unclear D gene. The CDR3 has 13 residues. Per the germline V gene, CDR1 is SNHLY and CDR2 is FYNNEI. Trimming removed 3 bases from V and 6 bases from J, with 11 bases in between. CDR3 in DNA: TGTGCCAGCAGTGACTTAGGGCTCCCTGAAGCTTTCTTT. It specifies CASSDLGLPEAFF.

This clonotype showed up just a few times. The chain uses TRBV5-1 and TRBJ1-5; D uncertain. V was trimmed by 4 bases and J by 1 base, leaving 18 bases between them. This CDR3 contains 17 residues. Germline V gives CDR1 SGHRS, CDR2 YFSETQ. CDR3: CASSQGPVGSSNQPQHF. In nucleotides, the CDR3 is TGCGCCAGCAGCCAAGGGCCGGTTGGGTCGAGCAATCAGCCCCAGCATTTT. The whole variable domain, remainder taken from reference TRBV5-1 and TRBJ1-5, is KAGVTQTPRYLIKTRGQQVTLSCSPISGHRSVSWYQQTPGQGLQFLFEYFSETQRNKGNFPGRFSGRQFSNSRSEMNVSTLELGDSALYLCASSQGPVGSSNQPQHFGDGTRLSIL.

This clonotype was seen a few times. V is TRBV12-3 or TRBV12-4 and J is TRBJ1-1; D uncertain. The V gene lost 0 bases and the J gene lost 1 base, with 6 bases spanning the gap. The CDR3 loop spans 14 amino acids. The CDR3 loop is CASSLALGNTEAFF. In DNA, the CDR3 is TGTGCCAGCAGTTTAGCGCTGGGGAACACTGAAGCTTTCTTT.

The J gene is TRBJ2-2, the V gene TRBV9; D is unresolved. The CDR3 consists of 12 residues. Trimming shortened V by 5 bases and J by 10 bases, and 12 bases separated the two germline ends. The germline CDR1 and CDR2 sequences are SGDLS and YYNGEE. The CDR3 region has the DNA TGTGCCAGCAGTCGAAATGAGATGGAGCTGTTTTTT. Protein product: CASSRNEMELFF.

The rearrangement joins TRBV7-9 to TRBJ2-2, with 8 bases aligning to TRBD1. The germline V gene has CDR1 SEHNR and CDR2 FQNEAQ (reference sequence). Germline trimming cut 6 bases from V and 3 bases from J; bases unmatched to any gene: 12. The CDR3 runs to 17 residues. This CDR3 is CASSGTGHDPDTGELFF. The DNA of the CDR3 is TGTGCCAGCAGTGGGACAGGTCATGACCCGGACACCGGGGAGCTGTTTTTT.

This clonotype was counted between two and nine times. The V and J genes are TRBV30 and TRBJ2-7, with 7 bases fitting TRBD1. Trimming removed 2 bases from V and 2 bases from J; junction bases left unmatched: 3. The germline gives CDR1 GTSNPN, CDR2 SVGIG (reference sequence). CDR3 length equals 13 residues. CDR3 in amino acids: CAWSPGQTYEQYF. The CDR3, as DNA: TGTGCCTGGAGTCCGGGACAGACCTACGAGCAGTACTTC.

This clonotype was counted between two and nine times. This chain connects TRBV24-1 to TRBJ1-5, with D possibly matching TRBD1 (5 bases). Trimming shortened V by 4 bases and J by 1 base, and 10 bases separated the two germline ends. CDR3 length equals 15 residues. CDR1 and CDR2 (germline): KGHDR, SFDVKD. The CDR3 region is CATSEFRVSNQPQHF. The CDR3 DNA is TGTGCCACCAGTGAGTTCAGGGTCAGCAATCAGCCCCAGCATTTT.

The chain carries TRBV5-1 and TRBJ2-2; D is unclear. Germline loops: CDR1 SGHRS, CDR2 YFSETQ. Trimming removed 0 bases at V and 6 bases at J, with 9 bases between. The CDR3 length is 14 residues. CDR3 coding DNA: TGCGCCAGCAGCTTGGTCCTTCCGGCCGGGGAGCTGTTTTTT. Protein: CASSLVLPAGELFF. Full variable domain (rest looked up from reference TRBV5-1 and TRBJ2-2): KAGVTQTPRYLIKTRGQQVTLSCSPISGHRSVSWYQQTPGQGLQFLFEYFSETQRNKGNFPGRFSGRQFSNSRSEMNVSTLELGDSALYLCASSLVLPAGELFFGEGSRLTVL.

This clonotype was detected only a few times. The chain uses TRBV5-5 and TRBJ1-5, with a tentative D call TRBD1 (6 bases). Deletions cut 0 bases from V and 8 bases from J, with 12 bases between. The CDR3 has 14 residues. Germline V CDR1 and CDR2: SGHKS, YYEKEE (reference sequence). CDR3 protein: CASSLAGGNKPQHF. CDR3 nucleotides: TGTGCCAGCAGCTTGGCCGGGGGCAACAAGCCCCAGCATTTT.

CDR3: CASIRQGAGNEQFF. Here the CDR3 DNA reads TGCGCCAGCATTCGACAGGGGGCAGGCAATGAGCAGTTCTTC. This sequence joins TRBV10-2 and TRBJ2-1; 10 bases align to TRBD1. V lost 7 bases, J lost 6 bases, and 6 bases stayed unmatched. This CDR3 comprises 14 residues. Germline assignment: CDR1 WSHSY and CDR2 SAAADI.